This T cell receptor beta chain was profiled in a study of T cells in localized non-small cell lung cancer. Note on this clone: Its antigen is still unknown.

Regarding the study as a whole: One tumor region alone was sequenced, and heterogeneity therefore remains possible. Among the top 100 tumor clones, a median about 58 appeared in adjacent lung. Exceeding tumor, uninvolved adjacent lung had the highest T cell clonality.

Clones were read by immunoSEQ multiplex PCR, and TCRdb kept only the in-frame ones, dropping some. The sample holds 4,000 to 6,000 clones; roughly 52% are singletons and the top ten take about 3.7%. Germline loops: CDR1 GTSNPN, CDR2 SVGIG (reference sequence). V gave up 1 base and J gave up 11 bases, with 15 bases separating them. The CDR3 spans 13 residues. The chain employs TRBV30 and TRBJ1-5, with D possibly TRBD1 on 5 matching bases. The source was lymph node tissue, collected before any cancer treatment. This sequence was found in a male donor older than 55 with stage I squamous cell lung carcinoma. The CDR3 here is CAWSALTDQSQHF. The CDR3 nucleotides read TGTGCCTGGAGTGCATTGACAGACCAGTCCCAGCATTTT.